This passage covers 10 T cell receptor beta chains from one sample sequenced in a study of blood T cell repertoires in COVID-19. TCRdb's table, derived via immunoSEQ multiplex PCR, lists solely in-frame clones and lacks some. Here the sample spans about 99,000 clones, approximately 88% being singletons. Sequences were obtained from peripheral blood. All receptors come from a man aged 60-69 years with acute or convalescent COVID-19.

The genes are TRBV19 and TRBJ2-1; TRBD2 matches at 13 bases. Germline CDR1 LNHDA, CDR2 SQIVND (reference sequence). The trim removed 3 bases at V and 6 bases at J, leaving 2 bases unmatched. CDR3 size: 15 residues. The CDR3 DNA sequence: TGTGCCAGTAGTATCGGACTAGCGGGAGTCAATGAGCAGTTCTTC. Encoded protein: CASSIGLAGVNEQFF.

J is TRBJ1-1 and V is TRBV6-2 or TRBV6-3, with 8 bases matching TRBD1. Germline CDR1 reads MNHEY; CDR2 reads SVGEGT. The ends lost 5 bases at V and 0 bases at J; junction bases unmatched: 2. The CDR3 covers 14 residues. This CDR3 is CASSDRGMNTEAFF. In DNA form, the CDR3 reads TGTGCCAGCAGTGACAGGGGAATGAACACTGAAGCTTTCTTT.

This clone has a handful of counts. The J gene is TRBJ2-1, the V gene TRBV24-1; 11 bases are a match to TRBD2. Germline values: CDR1 KGHDR, CDR2 SFDVKD. V trimming: 2 bases; J trimming: 9 bases; junction bases outside the gene matches: 5. The CDR3 consists of 15 residues. CDR3 sequence (DNA): TGTGCCACCAGTGATTCTTTAGCGGGAGGGAGTGAGCAGTTCTTC. This sequence encodes CATSDSLAGGSEQFF.

The chain is built from TRBV11-2 and TRBJ2-3; D is perhaps TRBD2 (5 bases). The CDR3 spans 15 residues. V was cut by 5 bases and J by 2 bases, with 14 bases left in between. Germline CDR1 is SGHAT and CDR2 is FQNNGV. CDR3 DNA: TGTGCCAGCAGCCAAGGACTGGCAAACACAGATACGCAGTATTTT. Protein: CASSQGLANTDTQYF. The whole variable domain, filled in from reference TRBV11-2 and TRBJ2-3, reads EAGVAQSPRYKIIEKRQSVAFWCNPISGHATLYWYQQILGQGPKLLIQFQNNGVVDDSQLPKDRFSAERLKGVDSTLKIQPAKLEDSAVYLCASSQGLANTDTQYFGPGTRLTVL.

The chain employs TRBV19 and TRBJ1-5; D possibly corresponds to TRBD1 (6 bases). CDR3 length: 17 amino acids. The germline gives CDR1 LNHDA, CDR2 SQIVND (reference sequence). The ends were cut back, 1 base at V and 1 base at J, with 14 bases in the middle. The DNA for the CDR3 is TGTGCCAGTAGTATAGCAGGGGTACGTTGGAGCAATCAGCCCCAGCATTTT. Protein product: CASSIAGVRWSNQPQHF.

The rearrangement links TRBV5-1 to TRBJ2-2; D is ambiguous. Germline assignment: CDR1 SGHRS and CDR2 YFSETQ. V gave up 4 bases and J gave up 6 bases, with 16 bases separating them. The CDR3 length is 15 residues. Here the CDR3 DNA reads TGCGCCAGCAGCCATAACGGAGAGGTAGCCGGGGAGCTGTTTTTT. It specifies CASSHNGEVAGELFF.

CDR3 sequence (DNA): TGTGCCAGCAGTTTAACGGCGGCCGGGGAGCTGTTTTTT. This codes for CASSLTAAGELFF. The chain recombines TRBV27 with TRBJ2-2; D unclear. The CDR3 spans 13 residues. CDR1 and CDR2 (germline): MNHEY, SMNVEV (reference sequence). V was clipped by 2 bases and J by 6 bases, with 7 bases between them.

This sequence joins TRBV7-6 and TRBJ2-1; D possibly corresponds to TRBD2 (6 bases). The CDR3 contains 17 residues. The germline CDR1 and CDR2 sequences are SGHVS and FNYEAQ. Trimming removed 4 bases at V and 0 bases at J, with 16 bases between. CDR3 region: CASSSVLAANSYNEQFF. The CDR3, as DNA: TGTGCCAGCAGCTCGGTGTTAGCGGCCAACTCCTACAATGAGCAGTTCTTC.

The V call is TRBV7-2, the J call TRBJ1-1, with unresolved D. Germline V lookup: CDR1 SGHTA, CDR2 FQGNSA. The germline V and J ends were trimmed by 5 bases and 11 bases, with 15 bases remaining between them. The length of the CDR3 is 12 residues. The CDR3 here is CASSPSTLVAFF. The CDR3, as DNA: TGTGCCAGCAGCCCGAGTACTCTTGTGGCTTTCTTT.

There are a few counts of this clone. The V gene is TRBV6-5, the J gene TRBJ1-3; the D is unclear. The CDR3 loop spans 14 amino acids. V lost 9 bases and J lost 0, with 12 bases in between. CDR1 is MNHEY, CDR2 SVGAGI, per germline. The CDR3 DNA is TGTGCCAGTCGCCCTCCGGGCTCTGGAAACACCATATATTTT. It codes for CASRPPGSGNTIYF.